The 27 T cell receptor beta chains below were found in one sample sequenced in a study of tumor-infiltrating lymphocytes in localized non-small cell lung cancer. Generated by immunoSEQ multiplex PCR, the TCRdb table keeps only in-frame clones and is missing some. Of about 9,200 clones listed, almost 85% are singletons. Sequencing was carried out using uninvolved lung tissue not adjacent to the tumor. The receptor source for this set is a human donor with non-small cell lung cancer.

The chain has TRBV28 and TRBJ1-1, with a possible D match to TRBD1 (6 bases). V gave up 3 bases and J gave up 5 bases, with 16 bases separating them. The CDR3 consists of 15 residues. CDR1 is MDHEN and CDR2 is SYDVKM in the germline V gene. CDR3 nucleotides: TGTGCCAGCAGTTTGGGTCGTAGGGGGAGTACTGAAGCTTTCTTT. As protein: CASSLGRRGSTEAFF. Looking up the rest from reference TRBV28 and TRBJ1-1 gives the full variable domain: DVKVTQSSRYLVKRTGEKVFLECVQDMDHENMFWYRQDPGLGLRLIYFSYDVKMKEKGDIPEGYSVSREKKERFSLILESASTNQTSMYLCASSLGRRGSTEAFFGQGTRLTVV.

The chain has TRBV27 and TRBJ2-7; D remains ambiguous. Looked up from germline, CDR1 is MNHEY and CDR2 is SMNVEV (reference sequence). The ends were cut back, 1 base at V and 6 bases at J, with 10 bases in the middle. CDR3 length: 13 amino acids. The CDR3 DNA follows: TGTGCCAGCAGTTTATTGGGATGGGGCGAGCAGTACTTC. Translation: CASSLLGWGEQYF.

The chain carries TRBV28 and TRBJ2-1; 7 nucleotides match TRBD1. The CDR3 length is 14 residues. V was pared by 3 bases and J by 1 base, with 0 bases of the junction left unmatched. Germline values: CDR1 MDHEN, CDR2 SYDVKM. In DNA form, the CDR3 reads TGTGCCAGCAGTTTGACAGGGTCCTACAATGAGCAGTTCTTC. The encoded protein is CASSLTGSYNEQFF.

V usage is TRBV9 and J usage is TRBJ2-3; no firm D call. CDR3 length: 15 amino acids. From germline, CDR1 is SGDLS and CDR2 YYNGEE. The germline V and J ends were trimmed by 1 base and 4 bases, with 13 bases remaining between them. The CDR3 here is CASSVRLVGPDTQYF. CDR3 sequence (DNA): TGTGCCAGCAGCGTAAGGCTAGTGGGCCCAGATACGCAGTATTTT. Drawing the rest from reference TRBV9 and TRBJ2-3, the complete variable domain is DSGVTQTPKHLITATGQRVTLRCSPRSGDLSVYWYQQSLDQGLQFLIQYYNGEERAKGNILERFSAQQFPDLHSELNLSSLELGDSALYFCASSVRLVGPDTQYFGPGTRLTVL.

This chain uses TRBV6-4 with TRBJ1-1; D possibly corresponds to TRBD1 (5 bases). V was trimmed by 3 bases and J by 2 bases, leaving 10 bases between them. The CDR3 is 14 residues long. Germline V gene data show CDR1 as MRHNA and CDR2 as SNTAGT. CDR3 DNA: TGTGCCAGCAGTGAAGGGGCTACTAACACTGAAGCTTTCTTT. Encoded protein: CASSEGATNTEAFF.

The chain couples TRBV29-1 to TRBJ1-1; tentative D call: TRBD1 (5 bases). Germline lookup yields CDR1 SQVTM and CDR2 ANQGSEA. The germline V and J ends were trimmed by 5 bases and 6 bases, with 19 bases remaining between them. The CDR3 length is 14 residues. In DNA, the CDR3 is TGCAGCGTTCTATCCCCCCGGGGGGGACCTGAAGCTTTCTTT. Translating gives CSVLSPRGGPEAFF.

The J gene is TRBJ2-1, the V gene TRBV5-1; 10 bases fit TRBD2. V lost 0 bases to trimming and J lost 12 bases; unmatched junction nucleotides: 9. Germline V CDR1 and CDR2: SGHRS, YFSETQ. The CDR3 covers 15 residues. CDR3 in amino acids: CASSLVFLAGVTQFF. The CDR3 nucleotides are TGCGCCAGCAGCTTGGTGTTTCTAGCGGGGGTCACGCAGTTCTTC.

The chain combines TRBV11-1 with TRBJ2-3; D assignment may be TRBD1 or TRBD2 (6 bases each). Trimming took 6 bases from V and 6 from J, leaving 28 bases between them. The length of the CDR3 is 18 residues. Germline CDR1 and CDR2: SGHAT and FQDESV (reference sequence). The CDR3 DNA reads TGTGCCAGCAGTTTTGGACCCCGGGGACAAGGGGGGACGGATACGCAGTATTTT. It specifies CASSFGPRGQGGTDTQYF.

The chain combines TRBV19 with TRBJ2-5, with D perhaps matching TRBD1 (6 bases). There are 15 residues in the CDR3. The ends were cut back, 4 bases at V and 5 bases at J, with 17 bases in the middle. Looked up from germline, CDR1 is LNHDA and CDR2 is SQIVND (reference sequence). The CDR3, as DNA: TGTGCCAGTAGTAACTCCTCGTCAGGGGAGGAGACCCAGTACTTC. This encodes CASSNSSSGEETQYF.

The V and J genes are TRBV29-1 and TRBJ2-7; TRBD1 matches at 8 bases. Germline V gives CDR1 SQVTM, CDR2 ANQGSEA. Unmatched junction bases numbered 14, after V lost 7 bases and J lost 3 bases. The CDR3 is made up of 15 amino acids. For the CDR3, the DNA is TGCAGCGCCGGACAGGGCCGAGGGTTAGTCTACGAGCAGTACTTC. Amino acid sequence: CSAGQGRGLVYEQYF.

The chain carries TRBV10-3 and TRBJ1-1; TRBD1 matches 8 bases. Germline V lookup: CDR1 ENHRY, CDR2 SYGVKD. Losses at the gene ends were 7 bases for V and 0 bases for J; bases not matched to a gene: 10. The CDR3 loop spans 16 amino acids. The CDR3 here is CAITSTGGSMNTEAFF. The CDR3, as DNA: TGTGCCATCACCTCCACAGGGGGAAGCATGAACACTGAAGCTTTCTTT.

The gene calls are TRBV6-6 and TRBJ2-5, with 9 nucleotides matching TRBD1. CDR1 MNHNY and CDR2 SVGAGI come from the germline V gene (reference sequence). CDR3 length: 16 residues. Losses at the gene ends were 6 bases for V and 4 bases for J; bases not matched to a gene: 12. The CDR3 coding sequence is TGTGCCAGCAGGCCGGGACAGGGTCCCGGCGGAGAGACCCAGTACTTC. Protein: CASRPGQGPGGETQYF.

This chain links TRBV6-1 with TRBJ1-2, with D unclear. The V end was cut by 2 bases, the J end by 7 bases, with 11 bases between. Germline CDR1 and CDR2: MNHNS and SASEGT. The length of the CDR3 is 13 residues. CDR3 protein: CASSENIGFGYTF. As DNA, the CDR3 is TGTGCCAGCAGTGAAAATATTGGGTTTGGCTACACCTTC.

The genes are TRBV5-4 and TRBJ2-4, with D perhaps being TRBD1 or TRBD2 (6 bases each). The V gene's germline CDR1 is SGHNT and CDR2 YYREEE (reference sequence). CDR3 size: 14 residues. V was shortened by 5 bases and J by 6 bases, with 15 bases between the two germline ends. The DNA of the CDR3 is TGTGCCAGCAGTTCCGGGGGCAGCAGAAACATTCAGTACTTC. Translated, it gives CASSSGGSRNIQYF.

This clone was detected only once. This chain connects TRBV10-3 to TRBJ1-4; D uncertain. Germline V gives CDR1 ENHRY, CDR2 SYGVKD. V lost 0 bases and J lost 2, with 13 bases in between. There are 17 residues in the CDR3. The CDR3 protein is CAISESGRTSTNEKLFF. In DNA form, the CDR3 reads TGTGCCATCAGTGAGTCTGGGAGGACCTCCACTAATGAAAAACTGTTTTTT.

This clone was detected once. The chain is built from TRBV28 and TRBJ2-7; TRBD2 agrees at 9 bases. Germline V gene sequence: CDR1 MDHEN, CDR2 SYDVKM. The CDR3 contains 14 residues. V lost 8 bases to trimming and J lost 2 bases; unmatched junction nucleotides: 7. CDR3 coding DNA: TGTGCCAGCGGGCGGGAGGGCCGCACCTACGAGCAGTACTTC. Encoded protein: CASGREGRTYEQYF.

The chain combines TRBV7-9 with TRBJ1-4; possibly TRBD1 for D (6 bases). The CDR3 loop spans 15 amino acids. V gave up 1 base and J gave up 6 bases, with 12 bases separating them. The germline CDR1 and CDR2 sequences are SEHNR and FQNEAQ (reference sequence). This CDR3 is CASSLVVSGDEKLFF. For the CDR3, the DNA is TGTGCCAGCAGCTTAGTAGTGTCAGGGGATGAAAAACTGTTTTTT.

J is TRBJ2-7 and V is TRBV19; 8 nucleotides line up with TRBD2. J was trimmed by 6 bases and V by 5 bases; bases with no gene match: 12. The CDR3 is 15 residues long. Germline V gene data show CDR1 as LNHDA and CDR2 as SQIVND (reference sequence). CDR3 in amino acids: CASSDSGAQGLEQYF. The DNA of the CDR3 is TGTGCCAGTAGTGATAGCGGGGCCCAAGGCCTCGAGCAGTACTTC.

V is TRBV2 and J is TRBJ1-2; possible D gene TRBD1, 5 bases. The CDR3 covers 13 residues. V was trimmed by 4 bases and J by 4 bases, leaving 10 bases between them. From germline, CDR1 is SNHLY and CDR2 FYNNEI. CDR3 bases: TGTGCCAGCAGTGTGAATAGGGGCTATGGCTACACCTTC. Translating gives CASSVNRGYGYTF.

In DNA, the CDR3 is TGCGCCAGCAGCTACCAAAAGGACGGCTACACCTTC. Its translation is CASSYQKDGYTF. This rearrangement joins TRBV5-1 to TRBJ1-2; D uncertain. CDR1 is SGHRS and CDR2 is YFSETQ in the germline V gene. V lost 3 bases and J 8 bases, leaving 11 bases between the germline ends. This CDR3 is 12 amino acids long.

V and J are TRBV6-6 and TRBJ2-5; the match to TRBD1 covers 10 bases. Germline CDR1 reads MNHNY; CDR2 reads SVGAGI (reference sequence). The CDR3 contains 15 residues. V gave up 5 bases and J gave up 5 bases; unmatched junction bases: 8. The CDR3 loop is CASSPGTGVGETQYF. As DNA, the CDR3 is TGTGCCAGCAGTCCCGGGACAGGGGTAGGGGAGACCCAGTACTTC.

The table lists this clone with a count of one. J is TRBJ1-5 and V is TRBV19, with D unclear. V was pared by 5 bases and J by 5 bases, with 10 bases between. There are 13 residues in the CDR3. The germline gives CDR1 LNHDA, CDR2 SQIVND (reference sequence). CDR3 protein: CASSGHGYQPQHF. In nucleotides, the CDR3 is TGTGCCAGTAGTGGGCACGGCTATCAGCCCCAGCATTTT.

The V call is TRBV7-2, the J call TRBJ2-1; no reliable D call. The CDR3 is 14 residues long. Germline loops: CDR1 SGHTA, CDR2 FQGNSA. Trimming pared 3 bases from V and 8 bases from J, leaving 14 bases between. As DNA, the CDR3 is TGTGCCAGCAGCTTTCCGGGTCTTAGCTATGAGCAGTTCTTC. Its translation is CASSFPGLSYEQFF.

The chain employs TRBV2 and TRBJ2-3; 8 nucleotides line up with TRBD2. This CDR3 has 16 residues. Germline V gene data show CDR1 as SNHLY and CDR2 as FYNNEI. The junction had 11 bases not matched to a gene; V was cut back by 6 bases and J by 3 bases. The CDR3 DNA is TGTGCCAGCAGGGGGGGAGCGGGAGTGGCGACAGATACGCAGTATTTT. This encodes CASRGGAGVATDTQYF.

The rearrangement uses TRBV5-1 and TRBJ2-7; D call uncertain. The CDR3 sequence is 13 residues long. The V end was cut by 1 base, the J end by 7 bases, with 12 bases between. Germline assignment: CDR1 SGHRS and CDR2 YFSETQ. DNA for the CDR3: TGCGCCAGCAGCTTGCTAGATACGGAGGAGCAGTACTTC. Its protein product is CASSLLDTEEQYF. The whole variable domain, filled in from reference TRBV5-1 and TRBJ2-7, reads KAGVTQTPRYLIKTRGQQVTLSCSPISGHRSVSWYQQTPGQGLQFLFEYFSETQRNKGNFPGRFSGRQFSNSRSEMNVSTLELGDSALYLCASSLLDTEEQYFGPGTRLTVT.

V and J are TRBV7-9 and TRBJ2-5; weak D call: TRBD1 (5 bases). V was pared by 5 bases and J by 2 bases, with 12 bases between. In germline, CDR1 is SEHNR, CDR2 FQNEAQ (reference sequence). The CDR3 extends over 14 amino acids. In DNA form, the CDR3 reads TGTGCCAGCAGCCCCGCCAGGGAACAAGAGACCCAGTACTTC. The encoded protein is CASSPAREQETQYF.

This clone was counted a few times. The rearrangement uses TRBV11-3 and TRBJ2-1; D is uncertain. V lost 9 bases to trimming and J lost 0 bases, with 9 bases between them. Germline V CDR1 and CDR2: SGHNT, YENEEA. The CDR3 spans 13 residues. The CDR3 region is CASSKGSYNEQFF. The CDR3 coding sequence is TGTGCCAGTTCCAAGGGCTCCTACAATGAGCAGTTCTTC.